The 31 T cell receptor beta chains below come from one sample, sequenced in a study of blood T cell repertoires in COVID-19 (dated by TCRdb to about 2020). The receptor library was made with the immunoSEQ multiplex PCR assay. This immuneACCESS table, as held by TCRdb, lists in-frame sequences with V and J called but not all clones. Of the missing ones, under half trace to an unresolved V gene in checked studies; the others have no known cause. This sample is represented by about 200,000 clones; 70% to 90% of them were singletons. Of the sample, about 9.4% is held by the ten largest clones. Material: peripheral blood. The receptors shown here come from a woman between 45 and 65 years old with COVID-19, enrolled during active disease.

The chain joins TRBV30 to TRBJ1-1; maybe TRBD1 (5 bases). CDR1 GTSNPN and CDR2 SVGIG come from the germline V gene (reference sequence). This CDR3 region has 14 residues. Trimming shortened V by 1 base and J by 5 bases, and 14 bases separated the two germline ends. The CDR3 DNA reads TGTGCCTGGAGTGAGCAGCCCGGGGGGACTGAAGCTTTCTTT. This codes for CAWSEQPGGTEAFF.

The chain recombines TRBV3-1 (or the pseudogene TRBV3-2) with TRBJ2-1; D is possibly TRBD2 (5 bases). This CDR3 region has 12 residues. Deletions cut 4 bases from V and 6 bases from J, with 7 bases between. Looked up from germline, CDR1 is LGHDT and CDR2 is YNNKEL (reference sequence). The CDR3 nucleotides are TGTGCCAGCAGCCGGAGGCCCAATGAGCAGTTCTTC. This encodes CASSRRPNEQFF.

This clone is a singleton in its sample. The gene calls are TRBV2 and TRBJ1-3; D is unclear. The CDR3 runs 13 residues. Germline CDR1 SNHLY, CDR2 FYNNEI. V was trimmed by 9 bases and J by 3 bases, leaving 12 bases between them. The CDR3 nucleotides are TGTGCCAGTTCGAATGAGGTTGGAAACACCATATATTTT. It encodes CASSNEVGNTIYF.

This clone showed up just a few times. The chain employs TRBV12-5 and TRBJ2-7; 13 bases align to TRBD2. The CDR3 consists of 16 residues. V lost 4 bases to trimming and J lost 6 bases; unmatched junction nucleotides: 9. CDR1 LGHNT and CDR2 FRNRAP come from the germline V gene. The CDR3 here is CASGSLGLAGFGEQYV. CDR3 bases: TGTGCTAGTGGTTCTTTGGGACTAGCGGGGTTCGGCGAGCAGTACGTC.

This rearrangement joins TRBV11-3 to TRBJ1-4, with D possibly matching TRBD1 (6 bases). Trimming pared 5 bases from V and 10 bases from J, leaving 17 bases between. This CDR3 contains 14 residues. CDR1 is SGHNT and CDR2 is YENEEA in the germline V gene. The CDR3 DNA is TGTGCCAGCAGCCCAGATGGGGGGGCAGGAAAACTGTTTTTT. Protein product: CASSPDGGAGKLFF.

The chain has TRBV3-1 (or the pseudogene TRBV3-2) and TRBJ2-1, with 9 bases matching TRBD1. The CDR3 runs 15 residues. V lost 0 bases to trimming and J lost 12 bases; unmatched junction nucleotides: 9. Germline V lookup: CDR1 LGHDT, CDR2 YNNKEL (reference sequence). The CDR3 DNA reads TGTGCCAGCAGCCAAGACGGGACAGGGCTCACGGGGCAGTTCTTC. Protein: CASSQDGTGLTGQFF.

V gene TRBV3-1 (or the pseudogene TRBV3-2) combines with J gene TRBJ1-1; D gene unclear. Germline V gene data show CDR1 as LGHDT and CDR2 as YNNKEL (reference sequence). V dropped 0 bases and J dropped 1 base, with 6 bases sitting between them. The CDR3 runs 14 residues. CDR3 in amino acids: CASSQESSNTEAFF. The CDR3 DNA follows: TGTGCCAGCAGCCAAGAATCCTCGAACACTGAAGCTTTCTTT.

V is TRBV27 and J is TRBJ1-6, with 7 bases matching TRBD1. Germline V gives CDR1 MNHEY, CDR2 SMNVEV (reference sequence). The CDR3 contains 14 residues. V shed 3 bases, J shed 8 bases, and the junction held 4 bases outside the gene matches. In DNA form, the CDR3 reads TGTGCCAGCAGTTTTACAGGGGAAGATTCACCCCTCCACTTT. The encoded protein is CASSFTGEDSPLHF.

The chain combines TRBV27 with TRBJ1-2, with 7 positions matching TRBD1. After removal of 3 bases from V and 8 bases from J, the junction contained 6 bases not matched to a gene. CDR1 and CDR2 from the germline V gene are MNHEY and SMNVEV (reference sequence). CDR3 length: 13 amino acids. The CDR3 is CASSFTGEGGYTF. The CDR3 bases are TGTGCCAGCAGTTTCACAGGGGAAGGCGGCTACACCTTC.

The CDR3 is CAWSVRLRGLNTEAFF. CDR3 in DNA: TGTGCCTGGAGTGTACGCCTTAGGGGGCTGAACACTGAAGCTTTCTTT. The chain recombines TRBV30 with TRBJ1-1; 7 bases match TRBD1. The CDR3 is made up of 16 amino acids. Germline V gene data show CDR1 as GTSNPN and CDR2 as SVGIG (reference sequence). V lost 0 bases to trimming and J lost 0 bases; unmatched junction nucleotides: 7.

The V gene is TRBV20-1, the J gene TRBJ2-1; D is perhaps TRBD2 (6 bases). The CDR3 sequence is 11 residues long. Germline CDR1 DFQATT, CDR2 SNEGSKA (reference sequence). In DNA, the CDR3 is TGCAGCCGGGGAGGTTACAATGAGCAGTTCTTC. Amino acids: CSRGGYNEQFF.

This clone has a handful of counts. V and J are TRBV24-1 and TRBJ2-5; D perhaps matches TRBD1 (6 bases). This CDR3 is built from 19 residues. The V gene lost 4 bases and the J gene lost 2 bases, with 25 bases spanning the gap. Germline V CDR1 and CDR2: KGHDR, SFDVKD. The CDR3 bases are TGTGCCACCAGTGACCTGGACAGTGGTACCCGACGGACACAAGAGACCCAGTACTTC. Its protein is CATSDLDSGTRRTQETQYF.

The CDR3 loop reads CASSRTTGAVETQYF. DNA of the CDR3: TGTGCCAGCAGTCGGACGACAGGGGCGGTAGAGACCCAGTACTTC. The genes are TRBV11-2 and TRBJ2-5; TRBD1 matches at 8 bases. The CDR3 runs to 15 residues. Germline-derived CDR1 and CDR2 are SGHAT and FQNNGV. Trimming took 6 bases from V and 4 from J; bases not matched to a gene: 10.

In this sample, this clone turned up many times. The junction and the germline gene differ at one end; a read error may be behind it. The J gene is TRBJ2-7, the V gene TRBV9; the match to TRBD1 covers 8 bases. Germline CDR1 SGDLS, CDR2 YYNGEE. This CDR3 comprises 14 residues. CDR3 loop: CASSVGDRSSEQYF. The CDR3, as DNA: TGTGCCAGCAGCGTAGGGGACAGGTCCTCCGAGCAGTACTTC.

The rearrangement joins TRBV5-4 to TRBJ2-7; D may be TRBD1 (6 bases). The CDR3 consists of 17 residues. V was cut by 3 bases and J by 6 bases, with 25 bases left in between. Germline V lookup: CDR1 SGHNT, CDR2 YYREEE (reference sequence). In DNA, the CDR3 is TGTGCCAGCAGCTCCTCCCCGGACAGAAGATTCCCCCTCGAGCAGTACGTC. Its translation: CASSSSPDRRFPLEQYV.

The chain carries TRBV7-8 and TRBJ2-7; D call uncertain. The CDR3 is 13 residues long. Germline CDR1 SGHVS, CDR2 FQNEAQ. The V and J ends lost 1 base and 3 bases respectively, with 7 bases between them. The CDR3 nucleotides are TGTGCCAGCAGCTTAGGACACAACTACGAGCAGTACGTC. It codes for CASSLGHNYEQYV.

The CDR3: CASSGGDRGHNEQFF. Written as DNA, the CDR3 is TGTGCCAGCAGTGGGGGGGACAGGGGACACAATGAGCAGTTCTTC. The chain employs TRBV2 and TRBJ2-1; TRBD1 matches at 10 bases. From germline, CDR1 is SNHLY and CDR2 FYNNEI. The CDR3 has 15 amino acids. The J segment lost 5 bases and the V segment lost 4 bases, leaving 5 bases of the junction unmatched.

The CDR3 loop reads CAAGTEGRGYTF. The CDR3 DNA reads TGTGCCGCCGGGACAGAGGGCAGGGGCTACACCTTC. V is TRBV24-1 and J is TRBJ1-2; 7 nucleotides align to TRBD1. The CDR3 length is 12 residues. In germline, CDR1 is KGHDR, CDR2 SFDVKD. J lost 8 bases, V lost 12 bases, and 11 bases had no gene match.

J is TRBJ1-6 and V is TRBV6-1; D gene unclear. This CDR3 is 15 amino acids long. The V end lost 2 bases, the J end lost 2 bases, and 7 bases lay between the germline ends. Germline V gene sequence: CDR1 MNHNS, CDR2 SASEGT. The CDR3 region is CASSERSPYNSPLHF. CDR3 DNA: TGTGCCAGCAGTGAAAGGAGTCCCTATAATTCACCCCTCCACTTT.

The rearrangement joins TRBV19 to TRBJ2-5; D may be TRBD1 (5 bases). This CDR3 has 13 residues. V lost 4 bases and J 5 bases, leaving 11 bases between the germline ends. Germline-derived CDR1 and CDR2 are LNHDA and SQIVND (reference sequence). For the CDR3, the DNA is TGTGCCAGTAGTACAGGGTTGTTGGAGACCCAGTACTTC. It specifies CASSTGLLETQYF. Variable domain in full (rest from reference TRBV19 and TRBJ2-5): DGGITQSPKYLFRKEGQNVTLSCEQNLNHDAMYWYRQDPGQGLRLIYYSQIVNDFQKGDIAEGYSVSREKKESFPLTVTSAQKNPTAFYLCASSTGLLETQYFGPGTRLLVL.

This clone is a singleton in its sample. J is TRBJ1-2 and V is TRBV11-3; possibly TRBD1 for D (6 bases). The CDR3 runs to 17 residues. Germline values: CDR1 SGHNT, CDR2 YENEEA. The V end lost 5 bases, the J end lost 1 base, and 20 bases lay between the germline ends. CDR3 protein: CASSLAQPGGLNYGYTF. The CDR3 DNA is TGTGCCAGCAGCCTTGCCCAACCGGGGGGGCTTAACTATGGCTACACCTTC.

V and J are TRBV9 and TRBJ2-6; D is ambiguous. The CDR3 is made up of 18 amino acids. From germline, CDR1 is SGDLS and CDR2 YYNGEE. Trimming removed 0 bases from V and 0 bases from J, with 13 bases in between. CDR3: CASSVDPQHSSGANVLTF. The CDR3 coding sequence is TGTGCCAGCAGCGTAGACCCTCAGCACAGCTCTGGGGCCAACGTCCTGACTTTC. Complete variable domain (other parts from reference TRBV9 and TRBJ2-6): DSGVTQTPKHLITATGQRVTLRCSPRSGDLSVYWYQQSLDQGLQFLIQYYNGEERAKGNILERFSAQQFPDLHSELNLSSLELGDSALYFCASSVDPQHSSGANVLTFGAGSRLTVL.

The chain employs TRBV30 and TRBJ1-4; 10 bases agree with TRBD1. The CDR3 contains 14 residues. The germline V gene has CDR1 GTSNPN and CDR2 SVGIG (reference sequence). CDR3 region: CAQQGTGVGEKLFF. As DNA, the CDR3 is TGTGCACAGCAAGGGACAGGGGTAGGGGAAAAACTGTTTTTT.

This rearrangement joins TRBV7-2 to TRBJ2-2, with D perhaps TRBD2 (7 bases). V was trimmed by 3 bases and J by 6 bases, leaving 14 bases between them. From germline, CDR1 is SGHTA and CDR2 FQGNSA. The length of the CDR3 is 15 residues. DNA for the CDR3: TGTGCCAGCAGCTTTACGAGGGGGGGATCCGGGGAGCTGTTTTTT. Its translation is CASSFTRGGSGELFF.

This chain joins TRBV3-1 (or the pseudogene TRBV3-2) and TRBJ2-3; D is perhaps TRBD1 (5 bases). The V end was cut by 4 bases, the J end by 6 bases, with 14 bases between. The CDR3 sequence is 14 residues long. CDR1 and CDR2 (germline): LGHDT, YNNKEL (reference sequence). The CDR3 DNA is TGTGCCAGCAGCCGGTCCGGACAACGGGATACGCAGTATTTT. Translating gives CASSRSGQRDTQYF.

This chain joins TRBV19 and TRBJ2-1; 12 bases are a match to TRBD2. The CDR3 length is 20 residues. CDR1 is LNHDA, CDR2 SQIVND, per germline (reference sequence). Trimming at V came to 1 base and at J to 0 bases, leaving 10 bases not matched to a gene. CDR3 nucleotides: TGTGCCAGTAGTATAGGGCACGGACTAGCGGGGATGCCCTCCTACAATGAGCAGTTCTTC. Amino acid sequence: CASSIGHGLAGMPSYNEQFF.

As DNA, the CDR3 is TGTGCCAGCAGCTCCGCTTGGACAGGGAATTACGAGCAGTACTTC. Translated: CASSSAWTGNYEQYF. The V gene is TRBV7-2, the J gene TRBJ2-7; 8 bases are a match to TRBD1. Trimming at V came to 4 bases and at J to 4 bases, leaving 9 bases not matched to a gene. CDR1 is SGHTA, CDR2 FQGNSA, per germline. The CDR3 runs 15 residues.

The chain employs TRBV6-1 and TRBJ2-5, with 10 bases that match TRBD1. The CDR3 is made up of 17 amino acids. CDR1 MNHNS and CDR2 SASEGT come from the germline V gene. Unmatched junction bases numbered 5, after V lost 1 base and J lost 0 bases. DNA for the CDR3: TGTGCCAGCAGTGAAGTGGGGACAGGGGTTAACCAAGAGACCCAGTACTTC. The encoded protein is CASSEVGTGVNQETQYF.

This chain uses TRBV12-3 or TRBV12-4 with TRBJ2-4, with TRBD1 identical over 7 bases. Trimming at V came to 6 bases and at J to 4 bases, leaving 3 bases not matched to a gene. This CDR3 comprises 13 residues. This CDR3 reads CASSGDRKNIQYF. DNA of the CDR3: TGTGCCAGCAGCGGGGACAGAAAAAACATTCAGTACTTC.

The gene calls are TRBV7-8 and TRBJ2-3; TRBD2 matches 12 bases. There are 15 residues in the CDR3. CDR1 is SGHVS and CDR2 is FQNEAQ in the germline V gene. The ends lost 5 bases at V and 11 bases at J; junction bases unmatched: 11. CDR3 bases: TGTGCCAGCAGCCCACACCCGGCTAGCGGGGGGGGGCAGTATTTT. It yields the protein CASSPHPASGGGQYF.

V is TRBV10-3 and J is TRBJ2-3; D is perhaps TRBD2 (6 bases). CDR1 and CDR2 from the germline V gene are ENHRY and SYGVKD. The ends were cut back, 3 bases at V and 0 bases at J, with 16 bases in the middle. CDR3 length: 17 residues. In DNA, the CDR3 is TGTGCCATCAGTGAAGATGGTGGGGGGACTAGCACAGATACGCAGTATTTT. Translated, it gives CAISEDGGGTSTDTQYF.